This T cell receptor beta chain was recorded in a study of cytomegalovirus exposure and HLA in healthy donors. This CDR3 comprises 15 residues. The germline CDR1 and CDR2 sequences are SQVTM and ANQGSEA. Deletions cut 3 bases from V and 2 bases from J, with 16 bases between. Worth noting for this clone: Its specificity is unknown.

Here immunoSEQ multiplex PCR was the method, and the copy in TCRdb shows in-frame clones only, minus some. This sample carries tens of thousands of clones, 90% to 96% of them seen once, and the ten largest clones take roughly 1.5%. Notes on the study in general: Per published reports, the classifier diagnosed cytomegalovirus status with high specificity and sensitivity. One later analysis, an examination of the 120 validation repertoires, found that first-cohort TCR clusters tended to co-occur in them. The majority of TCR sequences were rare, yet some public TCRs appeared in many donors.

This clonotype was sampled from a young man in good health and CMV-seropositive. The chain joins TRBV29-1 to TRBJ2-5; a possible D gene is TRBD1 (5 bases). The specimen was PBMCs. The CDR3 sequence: CSVDGAESIQETQYF. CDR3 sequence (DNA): TGCAGCGTTGATGGGGCGGAAAGTATTCAAGAGACCCAGTACTTC.